This is a list of T cell receptor beta chains from one sample in a study of T cell changes during pregnancy in multiple sclerosis. Clones were read by immunoSEQ multiplex PCR, and TCRdb kept only the in-frame ones, dropping some. The data show around 100,000 clones, about 90% seen once. The source material was peripheral blood, sampled in the third trimester of pregnancy. The source is a female donor with multiple sclerosis, enrolled in a pregnancy study. Both conserved end residues are part of each CDR3. The D gene is left open where the match is weak. Clone size is stated in some rows and not others, as once, few, many or a class when expanded.

13	TRBD2	TRBV10-1	TRBJ2-7	once	TGCGCCAGCAGTAGTAGCGGGATGCGCGAGCAGTACTTC	CASSSSGMREQYF
15	TRBD2	TRBV10-3	TRBJ2-3	once	TGTGCCATCAGTGAGCTAGCGGGAGACACAGATACGCAGTATTTT	CAISELAGDTDTQYF
13	-	TRBV6-5	TRBJ2-7	-	TGTGCCAGCAGTTACGTCCCGCGCGGGGAGCAGTACTTC	CASSYVPRGEQYF
14	-	TRBV9	TRBJ2-5	-	TGTGCCAGCAGCGTAGGGACAGTCCAAGAGACCCAGTACTTC	CASSVGTVQETQYF
16	TRBD1	TRBV28	TRBJ1-4	-	TGTGCCAGCAGTTTAAGAGGTGCGGGGCCAGGGGGAAAACTGTTTTTT	CASSLRGAGPGGKLFF
15	TRBD1	TRBV7-7	TRBJ1-1	-	TGTGCCAGCAGCCCAATCGGACAGGGGCCCACTGAAGCTTTCTTT	CASSPIGQGPTEAFF
17	TRBD1	TRBV28	TRBJ2-5	-	TGTGCCAGCAGTCTCGTAGGACAGGAAGGGGGTCGAGAGACCCAGTACTTC	CASSLVGQEGGRETQYF
16	-	TRBV7-2	TRBJ1-5	-	TGTGCCAGCAGCCTAGGACCCGGGGGTAGCGGTCAGCCCCAGCATTTT	CASSLGPGGSGQPQHF
11	-	TRBV28	TRBJ2-2	once	TGTGCCAGCAGTCGACAGGGGGAGCTGTTTTTT	CASSRQGELFF
16	TRBD1	TRBV6-1	TRBJ1-1	-	TGTGCCAGCAGTGCCCCAGGACAGGGGTTGGCCACTGAAGCTTTCTTT	CASSAPGQGLATEAFF
14	TRBD2	TRBV6-5	TRBJ2-5	-	TGTGCCAGCAGCGGGAGGGCTGTCCTAGAGACCCAGTACTTC	CASSGRAVLETQYF